Below, one TCR beta chain is given with its context. Its antigen is not known. The data are from a study of T cell responses to AZD1222 COVID-19 vaccine. Broader study findings: Elevations in Spike-specific TCR breadth and depth followed administration of two AZD1222 doses. With dominance at 160-218 and 743-854, vaccine-associated CD4 TCRs spanned spike.

The ends were cut back, 6 bases at V and 8 bases at J, with 19 bases in the middle. The V gene's germline CDR1 is LNHDA and CDR2 SQIVND (reference sequence). This CDR3 has 14 residues. Generated by immunoSEQ multiplex PCR, the TCRdb table keeps only in-frame clones and is missing some. The sample lists 100,000 or so clones; roughly nine tenths were seen once. The TCR was taken from an adult in good health. This sample comprised peripheral blood, obtained on day 0 of AZD1222 vaccination. The rearrangement links TRBV19 to TRBJ1-1, with D maybe TRBD1 (6 bases). The CDR3 sequence is CASSLNRGAGEAFF. CDR3 DNA: TGTGCCAGTAGCCTAAATCGGGGGGCGGGAGAAGCTTTCTTT.